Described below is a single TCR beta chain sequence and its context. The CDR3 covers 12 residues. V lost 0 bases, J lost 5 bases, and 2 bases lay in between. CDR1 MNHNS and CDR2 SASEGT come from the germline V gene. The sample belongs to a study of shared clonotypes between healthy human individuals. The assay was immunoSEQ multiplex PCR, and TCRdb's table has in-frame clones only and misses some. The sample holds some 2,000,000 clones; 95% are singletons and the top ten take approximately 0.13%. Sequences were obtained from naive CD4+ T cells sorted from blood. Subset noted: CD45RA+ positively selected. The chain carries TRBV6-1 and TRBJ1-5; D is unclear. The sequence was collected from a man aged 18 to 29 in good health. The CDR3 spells CASSEAHQPQHF. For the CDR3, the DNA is TGTGCCAGCAGTGAAGCGCATCAGCCCCAGCATTTT.